The 16 T cell receptor beta chains below come from one sample, sequenced in a study of CD8 T cells in ankylosing spondylitis (dated by TCRdb to the late 2010s). Libraries were built with 5' RACE. Sequencing took place on an Illumina HiSeq 2500. TCRdb reanalyzed the raw reads on its own, using fastp at Q25 for trimming and MiXCR for clone calling, and kept in-frame beta chains. When rows share a CDR3 protein, they turn into one entry using the most common DNA and genes. The sample table holds about 360,000 distinct CDR3 sequences, of which 20% to 25% were seen once. 10% to 15% of the sample rests with the top ten. The specimen sequenced was blood, either unsorted or a sorted T cell fraction (not recorded which). The receptors originated from a male donor with ankylosing spondylitis or in good health (not recorded which).

This clonotype was seen more than once but under ten times. The V and J genes are TRBV12-3 or TRBV12-4 and TRBJ2-3; tentative D call: TRBD2 (5 bases). V dropped 4 bases and J dropped 4 bases, with 9 bases sitting between them. This CDR3 region has 13 residues. CDR3 in amino acids: CASSSAVADTQYF. The CDR3, as DNA: TGTGCCAGCAGTTCAGCGGTGGCAGATACGCAGTATTTT.

CDR3 DNA: TGTGCCAGCAGTTTAAGGACTAGCGGGGGTTGGGATACGCAGTATTTT. Translated, it gives CASSLRTSGGWDTQYF. The chain recombines TRBV28 with TRBJ2-3; TRBD2 agrees at 13 bases. The germline CDR1 and CDR2 sequences are MDHEN and SYDVKM. The CDR3 spans 16 residues. V lost 2 bases and J lost 6; bases outside the gene matches: 5.

V usage is TRBV6-1 and J usage is TRBJ1-2; D call uncertain. V was pared by 7 bases and J by 6 bases, with 15 bases between. Per the germline V gene, CDR1 is MNHNS and CDR2 is SASEGT. The CDR3 runs 13 residues. CDR3 in amino acids: CASTLSGLNGYTF. CDR3 DNA: TGTGCCAGCACCCTCAGTGGGTTGAATGGCTACACCTTC.

CDR3: CASSPLAGGHNEQFF. Written as DNA, the CDR3 is TGTGCCAGCAGCCCCTTAGCGGGGGGGCACAATGAGCAGTTCTTC. The rearrangement links TRBV7-8 to TRBJ2-1; the match to TRBD2 covers 11 bases. CDR3 length: 15 amino acids. With V trimmed by 5 bases and J by 5 bases, 5 bases remained unmatched. Germline lookup yields CDR1 SGHVS and CDR2 FQNEAQ.

The chain has TRBV9 and TRBJ2-2; no reliable D call. There are 14 residues in the CDR3. The V gene lost 0 bases and the J gene lost 1 base, with 4 bases spanning the gap. Per germline, CDR1 SGDLS and CDR2 YYNGEE. CDR3 protein: CASSVDRNTGELFF. CDR3 nucleotides: TGTGCCAGCAGCGTAGACAGGAACACCGGGGAGCTGTTTTTT. Variable domain in full (rest from reference TRBV9 and TRBJ2-2): DSGVTQTPKHLITATGQRVTLRCSPRSGDLSVYWYQQSLDQGLQFLIQYYNGEERAKGNILERFSAQQFPDLHSELNLSSLELGDSALYFCASSVDRNTGELFFGEGSRLTVL.

The J gene is TRBJ2-3, the V gene TRBV30; weak D call: TRBD2 (5 bases). CDR3 size: 14 residues. Germline values: CDR1 GTSNPN, CDR2 SVGIG (reference sequence). V lost 2 bases and J lost 4, with 13 bases in between. DNA of the CDR3: TGTGCCTGGAGTCTGACGGGGTCGCCAGATACGCAGTATTTT. Translation gives CAWSLTGSPDTQYF.

This clonotype was detected only a few times. This chain uses TRBV12-3 or TRBV12-4 with TRBJ2-3; 12 bases align to TRBD2. The trim removed 5 bases at V and 6 bases at J, leaving 15 bases unmatched. The CDR3 is made up of 18 amino acids. CDR3 nucleotide sequence: TGTGCCAGCAGTCCCCGGACTAGCGGGGAACCTATGGGGGATACGCAGTATTTT. It encodes CASSPRTSGEPMGDTQYF.

This clonotype has just a few counts. One junction end does not reproduce the germline sequence, and a read error may be involved. The rearrangement joins TRBV28 to TRBJ2-1; no clear D. CDR3 length: 11 residues. Germline V lookup: CDR1 MDHEN, CDR2 SYDVKM. CDR3 loop: CASSPGVEFHF. In nucleotides, the CDR3 is TGTGCCAGCAGCCCAGGTGTGGAGTTTCACTTC.

The table lists this clonotype with a count of one. The rearrangement joins TRBV27 to TRBJ2-7; TRBD1 matches 7 bases. V gave up 2 bases and J gave up 6 bases; unmatched junction bases: 7. The CDR3 extends over 14 amino acids. The germline gives CDR1 MNHEY, CDR2 SMNVEV (reference sequence). CDR3 region: CASSLRQGVCEQYF. CDR3 DNA: TGTGCCAGCAGTTTAAGACAGGGTGTCTGCGAGCAGTACTTC.

This clonotype was counted between two and nine times. The rearrangement joins TRBV27 to TRBJ2-7, with D tentatively TRBD1 (6 bases). Per the germline V gene, CDR1 is MNHEY and CDR2 is SMNVEV (reference sequence). Trimming removed 11 bases from V and 5 bases from J, with 13 bases in between. The CDR3 runs 11 residues. CDR3 nucleotide sequence: TGTGCCCCCCACGCAGGGGACGAGCAGTACTTC. It translates to CAPHAGDEQYF.

The chain has TRBV5-3 and TRBJ1-1, with a possible D match to TRBD1 (6 bases). TRBV5-3 has ORF status, its function being uncertain. Trimming removed 8 bases at V and 3 bases at J, with 17 bases between. The CDR3 is made up of 14 amino acids. The CDR3 DNA reads TGTGCCAGGGGCCCACAGGGAAGGCACACTGAAGCTTTCTTT. Its protein is CARGPQGRHTEAFF.

This clonotype occurred a few times. This chain's CDR3 is CASSFPPVGSSSYEQYF. DNA of the CDR3: TGCGCCAGCAGCTTCCCCCCTGTGGGGTCAAGCTCCTACGAGCAGTACTTC. The V call is TRBV5-1, the J call TRBJ2-7; D call uncertain. Germline V CDR1 and CDR2: SGHRS, YFSETQ. The V end was cut by 2 bases, the J end by 0 bases, with 18 bases between. The CDR3 contains 17 residues.

This clonotype occurred many times. The CDR3 region has the DNA TGTGCCAGCAGCCCGGGCGGACAAGAGACCCAGTACTTC. This sequence encodes CASSPGGQETQYF. This chain connects TRBV4-2 to TRBJ2-5; D gene uncertain. Germline values: CDR1 LGHNA, CDR2 YNFKEQ. The V end lost 4 bases, the J end lost 2 bases, and 8 bases lay between the germline ends. The CDR3 length is 13 residues.

In its sample, this clonotype was seen a few times. The chain recombines TRBV9 with TRBJ2-2; 7 bases match TRBD2. Germline assignment: CDR1 SGDLS and CDR2 YYNGEE. The CDR3 is 16 amino acids. Trimming took 4 bases from V and 3 from J; bases not matched to a gene: 9. Here the CDR3 reads CASSPTRDYHTGELFF. The CDR3 coding sequence is TGTGCCAGCAGCCCCACCCGGGACTACCACACCGGGGAGCTGTTTTTT.

This chain joins TRBV11-1 and TRBJ2-7; D is possibly TRBD2 (6 bases). Germline CDR1 is SGHAT and CDR2 is FQDESV (reference sequence). This CDR3 spans 18 amino acids. V lost 4 bases and J lost 3, with 25 bases in between. The CDR3 loop reads CASSSPRDSADFSYEQYF. The CDR3 coding sequence is TGTGCCAGCAGCTCGCCACGGGACTCGGCGGACTTTAGCTACGAGCAGTACTTC.

The chain links TRBV6-5 to TRBJ2-3, with TRBD2 matching 9 bases. The CDR3 runs to 16 residues. Germline V gene sequence: CDR1 MNHEY, CDR2 SVGAGI. Trimming took 0 bases from V and 3 from J; bases not matched to a gene: 4. In DNA form, the CDR3 reads TGTGCCAGCAGTTACTCGGCTAGCGGGGTGACAGATACGCAGTATTTT. It codes for CASSYSASGVTDTQYF.